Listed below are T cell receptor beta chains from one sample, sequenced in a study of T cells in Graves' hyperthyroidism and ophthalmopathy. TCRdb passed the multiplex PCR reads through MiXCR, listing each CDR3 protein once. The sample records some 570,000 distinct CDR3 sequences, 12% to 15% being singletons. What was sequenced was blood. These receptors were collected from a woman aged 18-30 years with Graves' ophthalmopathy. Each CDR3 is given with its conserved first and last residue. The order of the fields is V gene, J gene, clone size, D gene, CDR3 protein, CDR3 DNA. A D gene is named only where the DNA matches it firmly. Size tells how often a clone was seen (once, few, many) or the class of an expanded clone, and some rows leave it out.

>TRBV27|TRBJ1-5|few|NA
CASKTGYNQPQHF
TGTGCCAGCAAGACAGGATACAATCAGCCCCAGCATTTT
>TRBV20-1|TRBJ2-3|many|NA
CSARDRQDYTDTQYF
TGCAGTGCTAGAGATCGGCAGGATTACACAGATACGCAGTATTTT
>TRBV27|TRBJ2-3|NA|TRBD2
CASSLPRRELTDTQYF
TGTGCCAGCAGTTTACCTCGGCGGGAGCTGACAGATACGCAGTATTTT
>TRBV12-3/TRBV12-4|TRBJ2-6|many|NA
CASSPRGVTSGANVLTF
TGTGCCAGCAGCCCCCGGGGAGTCACCTCTGGGGCCAACGTCCTGACTTTC
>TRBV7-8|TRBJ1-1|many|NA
CASYVTGSTEAFF
TGTGCCAGCTATGTCACAGGGAGCACTGAAGCTTTCTTT
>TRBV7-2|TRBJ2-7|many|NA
CASSQHRGGYYEQYF
TGTGCCAGCAGCCAACACAGGGGGGGGTACTACGAGCAGTACTTC
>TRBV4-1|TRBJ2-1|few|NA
CASSERTVNEQFF
TGCGCCAGCAGCGAGCGGACTGTCAATGAGCAGTTCTTC
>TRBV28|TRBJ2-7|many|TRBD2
CASSLGAWTSGRIYEQYF
TGTGCCAGCAGTTTAGGGGCCTGGACTAGCGGGAGGATCTACGAGCAGTACTTC
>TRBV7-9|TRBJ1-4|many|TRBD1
CASSLGQMNEKLFF
TGTGCCAGCAGCTTGGGACAGATGAATGAAAAACTGTTTTTT
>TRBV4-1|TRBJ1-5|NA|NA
CASSRRKDSNQPQHF
TGCGCCAGCAGCCGGAGGAAGGACAGCAATCAGCCCCAGCATTTT
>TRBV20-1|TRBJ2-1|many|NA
CSAMAPPGVSYNEQFF
TGCAGTGCTATGGCCCCTCCCGGAGTTTCCTACAATGAGCAGTTCTTC
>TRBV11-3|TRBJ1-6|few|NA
CASSLDVVGDLNSPLHF
TGTGCCAGCAGCTTAGACGTAGTGGGAGACCTTAATTCACCCCTCCACTTT
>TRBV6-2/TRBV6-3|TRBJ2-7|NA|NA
CASRFRSSSYEQYF
TGTGCCAGCAGATTCAGGTCGAGCTCCTACGAGCAGTACTTC
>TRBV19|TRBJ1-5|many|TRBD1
CASSFRQGSNQPQHF
TGTGCCAGCAGTTTCCGACAGGGGAGCAATCAGCCCCAGCATTTT
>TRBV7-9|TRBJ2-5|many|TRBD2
CATSPGASGSGGQETQYF
TGTGCCACCTCCCCGGGGGCTAGCGGGAGTGGGGGCCAAGAGACCCAGTACTTC
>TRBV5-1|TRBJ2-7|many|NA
CASSLELFYEQYF
TGCGCCAGCAGCTTGGAACTATTTTACGAGCAGTACTTC
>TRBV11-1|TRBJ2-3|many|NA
CASSSSRRDTQYF
TGTGCCAGCAGCTCGAGCCGAAGGGATACGCAGTATTTT
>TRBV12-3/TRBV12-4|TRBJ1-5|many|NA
CASSLKTGTHQPQHF
TGTGCCAGCAGTTTAAAGACAGGTACACATCAGCCCCAGCATTTT
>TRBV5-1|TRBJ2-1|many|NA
CASSSLGLSFDEQFF
TGCGCCAGCAGTTCCTTGGGTCTGTCATTCGATGAGCAGTTCTTC
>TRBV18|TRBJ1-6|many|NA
CASSPPGLTNLAPLHF
TGTGCCAGCTCACCACCCGGACTGACCAACCTGGCACCCCTCCACTTT
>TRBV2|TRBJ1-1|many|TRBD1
CASSGQGQDTEAFF
TGTGCCAGCAGTGGACAGGGTCAGGACACTGAAGCTTTCTTT
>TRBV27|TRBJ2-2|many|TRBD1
CASGDRTGGSFDTGELFF
TGTGCCAGCGGCGACAGGACAGGGGGTTCGTTTGACACCGGGGAGCTGTTTTTT
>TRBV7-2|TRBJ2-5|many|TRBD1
CASSSGQGVGETQYF
TGTGCCAGCAGTTCTGGACAGGGGGTAGGCGAGACCCAGTACTTC
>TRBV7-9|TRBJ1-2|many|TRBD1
CASSLANRDSYGYTF
TGTGCCAGCAGCTTAGCGAACCGGGACAGCTATGGCTACACCTTC
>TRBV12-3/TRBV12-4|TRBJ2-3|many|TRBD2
CASSQTSGATDTQYF
TGTGCCAGCAGTCAGACTAGCGGGGCCACAGATACGCAGTATTTT
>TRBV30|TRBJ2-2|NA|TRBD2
CAWSGMSGSTGELFF
TGTGCCTGGAGTGGGATGAGCGGGAGCACCGGGGAGCTGTTTTTT
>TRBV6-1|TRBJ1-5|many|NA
CASRDSGLYSNQPQHF
TGTGCCAGCAGGGACAGTGGATTATATAGCAATCAGCCCCAGCATTTT
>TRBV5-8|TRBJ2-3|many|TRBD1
CASRPGTGPTDTQYF
TGTGCCAGCAGACCTGGGACAGGACCCACAGATACGCAGTATTTT
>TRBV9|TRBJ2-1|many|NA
CASSVARGTYNEQFF
TGTGCCAGCAGCGTAGCAAGGGGGACCTACAATGAGCAGTTCTTC
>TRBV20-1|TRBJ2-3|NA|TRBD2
CSASRTSGTDTQYF
TGCAGTGCTTCCCGGACTAGCGGCACAGATACGCAGTATTTT
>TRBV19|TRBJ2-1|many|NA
CASRSPSSYNEQFF
TGTGCCAGTAGGTCGCCGAGCTCCTACAATGAGCAGTTCTTC
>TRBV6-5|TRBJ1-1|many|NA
CASSYHDGGTEAFF
TGTGCCAGCAGTTACCACGACGGAGGCACTGAAGCTTTCTTT
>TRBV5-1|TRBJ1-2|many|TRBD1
CASSLKGARYGYTF
TGCGCCAGCAGCTTGAAGGGGGCTCGCTATGGCTACACCTTC
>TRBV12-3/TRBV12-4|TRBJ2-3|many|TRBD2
CASSFILAGAGDTQYF
TGTGCCAGCAGTTTCATACTAGCGGGAGCGGGGGATACGCAGTATTTT
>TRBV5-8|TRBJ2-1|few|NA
CASSLEVNEQFF
TGTGCCAGCAGCTTAGAGGTGAATGAGCAGTTCTTC
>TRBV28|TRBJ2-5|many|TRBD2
CASSSRLAGAETQYF
TGTGCCAGCAGTTCCCGACTAGCGGGAGCAGAGACCCAGTACTTC
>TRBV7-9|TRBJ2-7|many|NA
CASSSLYEQYF
TGTGCCAGCAGTTCCTTATACGAGCAGTACTTC
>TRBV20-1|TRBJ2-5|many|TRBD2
CSAPLLAVQETQYF
TGCAGTGCTCCCTTACTAGCGGTCCAAGAGACCCAGTACTTC
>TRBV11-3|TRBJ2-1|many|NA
CASSLDRWWGYEQFF
TGTGCCAGCAGCTTAGATAGGTGGTGGGGGTATGAGCAGTTCTTC
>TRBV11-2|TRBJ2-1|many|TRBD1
CASSHRQGLKNEQFF
TGTGCCAGCAGCCACCGACAGGGGCTTAAGAATGAGCAGTTCTTC
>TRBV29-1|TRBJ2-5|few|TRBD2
CSVADPGGETQYF
TGCAGCGTTGCCGACCCGGGAGGGGAGACCCAGTACTTC
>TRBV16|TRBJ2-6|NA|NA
CASSQYLRASSSGANVLTF
TGTGCCAGCAGCCAATATCTTAGGGCATCGAGCTCTGGGGCCAACGTCCTGACTTTC
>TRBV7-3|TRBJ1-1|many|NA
CASSLSEFTEAFF
TGTGCCAGCAGCTTAAGTGAGTTCACTGAAGCTTTCTTT